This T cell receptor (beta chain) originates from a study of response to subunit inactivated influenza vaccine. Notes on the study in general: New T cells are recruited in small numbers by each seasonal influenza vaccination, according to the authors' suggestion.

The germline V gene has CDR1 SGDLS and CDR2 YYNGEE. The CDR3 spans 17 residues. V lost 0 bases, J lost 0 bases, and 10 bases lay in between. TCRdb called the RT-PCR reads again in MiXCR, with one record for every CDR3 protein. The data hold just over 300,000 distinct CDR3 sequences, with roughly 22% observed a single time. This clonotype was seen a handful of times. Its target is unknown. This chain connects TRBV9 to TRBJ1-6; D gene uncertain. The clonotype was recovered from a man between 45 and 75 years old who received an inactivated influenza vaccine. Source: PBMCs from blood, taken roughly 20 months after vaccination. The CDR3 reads CASSVGQESSYNSPLHF. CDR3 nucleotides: TGTGCCAGCAGCGTAGGTCAGGAGAGCTCCTATAATTCACCCCTCCACTTT.